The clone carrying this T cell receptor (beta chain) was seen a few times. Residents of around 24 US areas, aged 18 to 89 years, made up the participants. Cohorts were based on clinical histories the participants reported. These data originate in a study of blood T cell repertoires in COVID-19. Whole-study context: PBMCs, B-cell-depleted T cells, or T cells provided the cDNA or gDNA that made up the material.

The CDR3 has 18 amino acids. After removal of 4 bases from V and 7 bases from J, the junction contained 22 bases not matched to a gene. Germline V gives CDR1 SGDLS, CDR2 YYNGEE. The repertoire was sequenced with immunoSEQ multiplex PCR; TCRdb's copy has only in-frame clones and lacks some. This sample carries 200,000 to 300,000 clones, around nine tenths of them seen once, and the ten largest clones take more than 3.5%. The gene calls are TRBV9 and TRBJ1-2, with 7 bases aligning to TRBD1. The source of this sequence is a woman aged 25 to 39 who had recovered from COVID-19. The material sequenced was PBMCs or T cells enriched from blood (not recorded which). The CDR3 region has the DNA TGTGCCAGCAGCCCAAAACTAGGGACAGCTTCGGCGAGTGGTGGCTACACCTTC. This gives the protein CASSPKLGTASASGGYTF.